This note documents a single TCR beta chain sequence. At one end, the junction sequence differs from germline, possibly due to a read error. The sample comes from a study of cytomegalovirus exposure and HLA in healthy donors. This PCR relied on a set of 60 Vbeta primers and 13 Jbeta primers. Assay: immunoSEQ multiplex PCR; the TCRdb copy retains only in-frame clones and omits some. Among about 140,000 clones listed, around 82% were seen once. The germline gives CDR1 SEHNR, CDR2 FQNEAQ (reference sequence). The length of the CDR3 is 16 residues. The rearrangement links TRBV7-9 to TRBJ2-1; D might be TRBD2 (6 bases). Material: PBMCs. The clonotype comes from a woman aged 40 to 50 in good health and CMV-seropositive. CDR3 loop: CASGLAFELAGNEQFF. In DNA, the CDR3 is TGTGCCAGCGGCTTAGCCTTTGAACTAGCCGGCAATGAGCAGTTCTTC.